A selection of T cell receptor beta chains follows, all from one sample in a study of cytomegalovirus exposure and HLA in healthy donors. TCRdb keeps only in-frame clones here, not all; method: immunoSEQ multiplex PCR. The sample includes under 150,000 clones, just over 75% of them seen just once. The sample consisted of PBMCs. The receptors were gathered from a woman aged 45-59 years in good health and CMV-seronegative. The conserved cysteine and the conserved F or W are not part of the CDR3 here.

v_gene	j_gene	len	CDR3aa
TRBV11-2	TRBJ2-2	13	ASSATDRATGELF
TRBV5-6	TRBJ2-1	13	ASSYLVGTNNEQF
TRBV6-5	TRBJ2-2	13	ASGSDRGYTGELF
TRBV28	TRBJ2-2	15	ASSLLGLKLNTGELF
TRBV5-6	TRBJ1-2	11	ASSLATDYGYT
TRBV28	TRBJ2-1	9	ASSSGNEQF
TRBV5-6	TRBJ2-5	15	ASSFWTGATIKETQY
TRBV27	TRBJ2-3	15	ASSLSQGWWGADTQY
TRBV29-1	TRBJ1-1	12	SVSTGGIGTEAF
TRBV19	TRBJ2-3	10	ASSSHGDTQY
TRBV7-9	TRBJ1-1	12	ASSRRMGGTEAF
TRBV7-9	TRBJ2-3	12	ASEAGVRTDTQY
TRBV28	TRBJ2-1	13	ASGSLAGGQNEQF
TRBV11-3	TRBJ2-1	12	ASSFIGGHNEQF
TRBV27	TRBJ1-5	14	ASSLSNSYSNQPQH
TRBV9	TRBJ2-2	13	ASSVAGEGTGELF
TRBV27	TRBJ1-1	13	ASSTYGQRRTEAF
TRBV27	TRBJ1-5	11	ASRRASNQPQH
TRBV28	TRBJ1-5	11	ASGTGRNQPQH
TRBV28	TRBJ2-7	11	ASSLTTTYEQY
TRBV29-1	TRBJ1-2	12	STRDRRANYGYT
TRBV28	TRBJ1-3	12	ASILGGNGNTIY
TRBV7-2	TRBJ2-5	12	ASSKTSAWETQY
TRBV29-1	TRBJ2-7	11	SARGGRGNEQY
TRBV5-8	TRBJ2-3	13	ASSLYRGSTDTQY